This TCR beta chain was retrieved from a study of cytomegalovirus exposure and HLA in healthy donors. The repertoire was sequenced with immunoSEQ multiplex PCR; TCRdb's copy has only in-frame clones and lacks some. Of roughly 73,000 clones in the sample, 90% to 95% were seen once. This receptor was obtained from a man aged 18 to 29 in good health and CMV-seropositive. The sequenced sample was PBMCs.

The chain's CDR3 is CATRGRDSGTNEKLFF. CDR3 in DNA: TGTGCCACCAGGGGGCGGGATTCAGGGACTAATGAAAAACTGTTTTTT. The V call is TRBV15, the J call TRBJ1-4; D might be TRBD1 (5 bases). V was shortened by 6 bases and J by 2 bases, with 16 bases between the two germline ends. CDR1 is LNHNV and CDR2 is YYDKDF in the germline V gene (reference sequence). This CDR3 is built from 16 residues.